Given below is one T cell receptor beta chain in context. What it recognizes is unknown. Germline CDR1 SGHTA, CDR2 FQGNSA. The CDR3 is made up of 15 amino acids. The V gene end was trimmed by 2 bases and the J gene end by 3 bases; junction bases not matched to a gene: 3. This specimen comes from a study of cytomegalovirus exposure and HLA in healthy donors. Assay: immunoSEQ multiplex PCR; the TCRdb copy retains only in-frame clones and omits some. This sample has 150,000 to 200,000 clones, with more than 75% found just once. Whole-study results and caveats: Subsequent analysis revealed that first-cohort TCR clusters tended to co-occur in the approximately 120 validation repertoires. CMV antigen specificity was confirmed in vitro for three CMV-associated chains. It was approximately 150 TCR beta chains that were listed as cytomegalovirus-associated.

The sample was PBMCs. This sequence was found in a woman aged 18-30 years in good health and CMV-seronegative. V usage is TRBV7-2 and J usage is TRBJ1-5; 8 bases match TRBD1. The CDR3 bases are TGTGCCAGCAGCTTACAACAGGGGGTCAATCAGCCCCAGCATTTT. Amino acid sequence: CASSLQQGVNQPQHF.